This entry concerns a single T cell receptor (beta chain). Repertoires were generated with immunoSEQ multiplex PCR, while TCRdb's copy carries only in-frame clones and drops some. This table has more than 95,000 clones, approximately 85% appearing once. The data stem from a study of T cell responses to AZD1222 COVID-19 vaccine. The germline gives CDR1 LGHNA, CDR2 YNFKEQ. The V and J ends lost 1 base and 5 bases, in that order; junction bases with no gene match: 4. There are 16 residues in the CDR3. The chain combines TRBV4-2 with TRBJ1-4; 10 bases agree with TRBD1. The receptor was derived from an adult who received the AZD1222 COVID-19 vaccine. The sequencing here drew on peripheral blood, taken 28 days after the second AZD1222 dose. The chain's CDR3 is CASSQGPGQGNEKLFF. CDR3 coding DNA: TGTGCCAGCAGCCAAGGACCGGGACAGGGGAATGAAAAACTGTTTTTT.